A selection of T cell receptor beta chains follows, all from one sample in a study of T cells in Graves' hyperthyroidism and ophthalmopathy. TCRdb re-called the multiplex PCR reads with MiXCR, one entry per CDR3 protein. The table shows 400,000 to 550,000 distinct CDR3 sequences, with about 24% occurring only once. The sample comprised blood. The receptors shown here come from a woman aged 25-40 years with Graves' ophthalmopathy. Each CDR3 is given with its conserved first and last residue. D genes are given only for firm matches. Clone size, where shown, is once, few, many, or a class for clones that have expanded.

clone size,J gene,D gene,V gene,CDR3 DNA,CDR3 protein
many,TRBJ1-1,NA,TRBV2,TGTGCCAGCATTGACCTAGCGGGCATGATTGAAACGATGGGGCCTGAAGCTTTCTTT,CASIDLAGMIETMGPEAFF
many,TRBJ1-2,NA,TRBV12-3/TRBV12-4,TGTGCCAGCAGTTTAACCTACTATGGCTACACCTTC,CASSLTYYGYTF
few,TRBJ2-7,TRBD2,TRBV12-3/TRBV12-4,TGTGCCAGCAGACCACGGGGGGTAGCGGGGGCCTACGAGCAGTACTTC,CASRPRGVAGAYEQYF
few,TRBJ1-2,NA,TRBV6-1,TGTGCCAGCAGTGCCGACCCTACCAATGGCTACACCTTC,CASSADPTNGYTF
NA,TRBJ2-7,NA,TRBV6-1,TGTGCCAGCAGTGATAAACGGCGCGAGCAGTACTTC,CASSDKRREQYF
many,TRBJ1-2,NA,TRBV20-1,TGCAGTGCTGAGTCAGAGGGCTACACCTTC,CSAESEGYTF
few,TRBJ2-5,TRBD1,TRBV12-3/TRBV12-4,TGTGCCAGCAGACAAGGGACAGGGGGGACGGAGACCCAGTACTTC,CASRQGTGGTETQYF
many,TRBJ1-5,NA,TRBV30,TGTGCCTGGAGTCGTACAGACTTTCAGCCCCAGCATTTT,CAWSRTDFQPQHF
many,TRBJ2-2,NA,TRBV12-3/TRBV12-4,TGTGCCAGCAGTGGAGTCGTGGCCGGGGAGCTGTTTTTT,CASSGVVAGELFF
many,TRBJ2-5,NA,TRBV18,TGTGCCAGCTCACCACCGCAAGGGGAGACCCAGTACTTC,CASSPPQGETQYF
many,TRBJ2-6,TRBD1,TRBV6-1,TGTGCCAGCAGGCCTCAGGGGGCCCGGGCCAACGTCCTGACTTTC,CASRPQGARANVLTF
NA,TRBJ2-5,NA,TRBV4-2,TGTGCCAGCAGCCAAGATGGGAGTGGGGCCCAAGAGACCCAGTACTTC,CASSQDGSGAQETQYF
NA,TRBJ1-2,NA,TRBV12-3/TRBV12-4,TGTGCCAGCAGCCTCAGCGGATTCAACTATGGCTACACCTTC,CASSLSGFNYGYTF
NA,TRBJ1-5,TRBD1,TRBV19,TGTGCCAGTAGTATAGTACAGGGGGCCAGCAATCAGCCCCAGCATTTT,CASSIVQGASNQPQHF
NA,TRBJ2-4,TRBD2,TRBV6-1,TGTGCCAGCAGCAACCAGGGACTAGCGGGAGTGGACAAAAACATTCAGTACTTC,CASSNQGLAGVDKNIQYF
few,TRBJ1-2,NA,TRBV30,TGTGCCTGGAGTGGCGTTTACAGGTTGGCTAACTATGGCTACACCTTC,CAWSGVYRLANYGYTF
many,TRBJ2-5,NA,TRBV6-5,TGTGCCAGCAGTTACTCGAGAGGGGACCAAGAGACCCAGTACTTC,CASSYSRGDQETQYF
few,TRBJ2-2,NA,TRBV3-1,TGTGCCAGCAGCCAAGTGGGGGATACCGGGGAGCTGTTTTTT,CASSQVGDTGELFF